The 30 T cell receptor beta chains below were found in one sample sequenced in a study of blood T cell repertoires in COVID-19 (dated by TCRdb to 2020 to 2021). Libraries were constructed by the immunoSEQ multiplex PCR assay. TCRdb carries this immuneACCESS record with in-frame sequences only. Its versions omit some clonotypes, under half of them owing to an unresolved V gene in the studies checked, with the rest unexplained. Counted in this sample were 25,000 to 30,000 clones; around 85% of them appeared once. The ten largest clonotypes hold roughly 15% of the sample. The sample consisted of peripheral blood. The receptor set was obtained from a woman aged 55-69 years with acute or convalescent COVID-19.

The V gene is TRBV6-5, the J gene TRBJ1-1, with D hard to call. The CDR3 has 12 amino acids. The V gene lost 6 bases and the J gene lost 5 bases, with 10 bases spanning the gap. Germline lookup yields CDR1 MNHEY and CDR2 SVGAGI. The CDR3 sequence is CASSDRWTEAFF. Written as DNA, the CDR3 is TGTGCCAGCAGCGATAGATGGACTGAAGCTTTCTTT.

The V call is TRBV5-1, the J call TRBJ2-7; D is undetermined. The germline V and J ends were trimmed by 0 bases and 3 bases, with 13 bases remaining between them. CDR3 length: 15 amino acids. Germline CDR1 SGHRS, CDR2 YFSETQ. In DNA, the CDR3 is TGCGCCAGCAGCTTGGGCCCGGTCGCCGACTACGAGCAGTACTTC. Translation gives CASSLGPVADYEQYF.

The J gene is TRBJ1-1, the V gene TRBV5-8; the D gene is possibly TRBD1 (5 bases). Germline V gene lookup returns CDR1 SGHTS and CDR2 YDEGEE. V was pared by 1 base and J by 2 bases, with 12 bases between. CDR3 size: 15 residues. The CDR3 DNA sequence: TGTGCCAGCAGCTTGTTGGCGCGGGGCAACACTGAAGCTTTCTTT. As protein: CASSLLARGNTEAFF.

The CDR3 loop is CASSLALAGERGQYF. DNA of the CDR3: TGCGCCAGCAGCTTGGCCTTGGCAGGGGAGAGAGGGCAGTACTTC. This chain joins TRBV5-1 and TRBJ2-7; possible D gene TRBD1, 6 bases. V shed 0 bases and J shed 9 bases, with 19 bases lying between them. This CDR3 contains 15 residues. The V gene's germline CDR1 is SGHRS and CDR2 YFSETQ.

In this sample, this clone turned up a few times. The chain employs TRBV19 and TRBJ1-6; 10 positions agree with TRBD1. The CDR3 loop spans 15 amino acids. The V segment lost 6 bases and the J segment 2 bases; nucleotides outside the gene matches: 1. The germline V gene encodes CDR1 LNHDA and CDR2 SQIVND (reference sequence). CDR3 DNA sequence: TGTGCCAGTAGGGGACAGGGGCCCTATAATTCACCCCTCCACTTT. It yields the protein CASRGQGPYNSPLHF.

This chain connects TRBV7-9 to TRBJ1-2, with a possible D match to TRBD1 (5 bases). V dropped 6 bases and J dropped 6 bases, with 14 bases sitting between them. The germline V gene has CDR1 SEHNR and CDR2 FQNEAQ (reference sequence). The CDR3 is made up of 13 amino acids. CDR3 coding DNA: TGTGCCAGCAGAGACACAGGCATCGATGGCTACACCTTC. It is translated as CASRDTGIDGYTF.

The chain recombines TRBV25-1 with TRBJ1-2; 7 nucleotides match TRBD1. This CDR3 spans 15 amino acids. Germline CDR1 and CDR2: MGHDK and SYGVNS. V was pared by 0 bases and J by 8 bases, with 9 bases of the junction left unmatched. The CDR3 bases are TGTGCCAGCAGTGAATATCTGCCGGACAGGTACGGCTACACCTTC. It specifies CASSEYLPDRYGYTF.

The chain recombines TRBV5-1 with TRBJ1-2; 7 bases agree with TRBD1. J lost 0 bases, V lost 5 bases, and 4 bases had no gene match. This CDR3 spans 14 amino acids. The V gene's germline CDR1 is SGHRS and CDR2 YFSETQ. In nucleotides, the CDR3 is TGCGCCAGCAGGGGGGGACAGACTAACTATGGCTACACCTTC. Its protein product is CASRGGQTNYGYTF. Supplemented by reference TRBV5-1 and TRBJ1-2, the full variable domain reads KAGVTQTPRYLIKTRGQQVTLSCSPISGHRSVSWYQQTPGQGLQFLFEYFSETQRNKGNFPGRFSGRQFSNSRSEMNVSTLELGDSALYLCASRGGQTNYGYTFGSGTRLTVV.

The chain is built from TRBV3-1 (or the pseudogene TRBV3-2) and TRBJ1-6; D possibly corresponds to TRBD1 (6 bases). Germline V CDR1 and CDR2: LGHDT, YNNKEL (reference sequence). Trimming took 2 bases from V and 8 from J, leaving 10 bases between them. The CDR3 is 14 residues long. The CDR3 DNA is TGTGCCAGCAGCCAAACTGGACAGTATTCACCCCTCCACTTT. It translates to CASSQTGQYSPLHF.

The chain employs TRBV7-9 and TRBJ1-2; D not resolved. CDR1 and CDR2 from the germline V gene are SEHNR and FQNEAQ (reference sequence). This CDR3 spans 15 amino acids. The germline V and J ends were trimmed by 1 base and 8 bases, with 17 bases remaining between them. As DNA, the CDR3 is TGTGCCAGCAGCTTAGACACAGCATTTCCAGGAGGCTACACCTTC. Translated: CASSLDTAFPGGYTF.

The chain carries TRBV7-3 and TRBJ2-7; no clear D gene. The CDR3 length is 14 residues. CDR1 and CDR2 (germline): SGHTA, FQGTGA. V lost 1 base and J 0 bases, leaving 7 bases between the germline ends. CDR3: CASSLSGGSYEQYF. In DNA, the CDR3 is TGTGCCAGCAGCTTAAGCGGTGGCTCCTACGAGCAGTACTTC.

The V gene is TRBV30, the J gene TRBJ2-2; TRBD1 matches at 7 bases. V gave up 0 bases and J gave up 0 bases; unmatched junction bases: 7. CDR1 and CDR2 from the germline V gene are GTSNPN and SVGIG (reference sequence). CDR3 length: 17 amino acids. The CDR3 region is CAWSVGGRPANTGELFF. The CDR3 DNA sequence: TGTGCCTGGAGTGTAGGGGGCAGACCCGCGAACACCGGGGAGCTGTTTTTT.

The chain recombines TRBV24-1 with TRBJ2-6; D possibly corresponds to TRBD1 (5 bases). Germline lookup yields CDR1 KGHDR and CDR2 SFDVKD. There are 17 residues in the CDR3. V gave up 4 bases and J gave up 2 bases, with 14 bases separating them. The CDR3 region is CATSEPYPGTGANVLTF. For the CDR3, the DNA is TGTGCCACCAGTGAGCCCTACCCAGGGACTGGGGCCAACGTCCTGACTTTC.

This chain joins TRBV7-2 and TRBJ2-7; D not resolved. The CDR3 extends over 14 amino acids. Germline V gene data show CDR1 as SGHTA and CDR2 as FQGNSA. Trimming removed 7 bases from V and 0 bases from J, with 13 bases in between. The CDR3 bases are TGTGCCAGCACTAACTACCTTTCCTCCTACGAGCAGTACTTC. Translating gives CASTNYLSSYEQYF.

The V gene is TRBV6-2 or TRBV6-3, the J gene TRBJ2-7, with 9 positions matching TRBD1. Germline CDR1 MNHEY, CDR2 SVGEGT. The CDR3 contains 17 residues. V lost 4 bases and J lost 3; bases outside the gene matches: 13. The CDR3 DNA reads as TGTGCCAGCAGTTTCCGGGACAGGGATCGGTTAAACTACGAGCAGTACTTC. Amino acids: CASSFRDRDRLNYEQYF.

This rearrangement joins TRBV7-8 to TRBJ2-2; the D is unclear. Germline loops: CDR1 SGHVS, CDR2 FQNEAQ. The V gene lost 7 bases and the J gene lost 3 bases, with 3 bases spanning the gap. This CDR3 is built from 11 residues. Here the CDR3 DNA reads TGTGCCAGCACTCACACCGGGGAGCTGTTTTTT. Amino acids: CASTHTGELFF.

The V and J genes are TRBV5-1 and TRBJ1-2; 12 bases align to TRBD1. CDR1 SGHRS and CDR2 YFSETQ come from the germline V gene. The CDR3 runs 14 residues. V lost 4 bases and J lost 7; bases outside the gene matches: 5. The CDR3 reads CASSGDRGQRGYTF. The DNA for the CDR3 is TGCGCCAGCAGCGGGGACAGGGGGCAACGTGGCTACACCTTC.

This chain uses TRBV28 with TRBJ1-2, with 9 nucleotides matching TRBD1. The CDR3 has 14 residues. Germline CDR1 MDHEN, CDR2 SYDVKM. The J segment lost 2 bases and the V segment lost 6 bases, leaving 4 bases of the junction unmatched. In DNA form, the CDR3 reads TGTGCCAGCAGAGAACAGGGGGCCAACTATGGCTACACCTTC. Its translation: CASREQGANYGYTF.

The chain uses TRBV24-1 and TRBJ1-4; D gene uncertain. Deletions cut 6 bases from V and 8 bases from J, with 24 bases between. This CDR3 has 17 residues. Germline CDR1 KGHDR, CDR2 SFDVKD. The CDR3 nucleotides read TGTGCCACCAGTTTGAGATCAAGGAGGGCCAGAGAGGAAAAACTGTTTTTT. Protein: CATSLRSRRAREEKLFF.

The rearrangement uses TRBV12-3 or TRBV12-4 and TRBJ1-2; 7 nucleotides line up with TRBD1. The CDR3 has 13 amino acids. V lost 6 bases to trimming and J lost 5 bases; unmatched junction nucleotides: 6. The CDR3 here is CASSPGQRYGYTF. Written as DNA, the CDR3 is TGTGCCAGCAGCCCGGGACAGAGGTATGGCTACACCTTC.

The chain joins TRBV30 to TRBJ1-4; D is uncertain. Germline V gene lookup returns CDR1 GTSNPN and CDR2 SVGIG (reference sequence). The V gene lost 5 bases and the J gene lost 7 bases, with 17 bases spanning the gap. CDR3 length equals 14 residues. This CDR3 reads CAWSREGSSEKLFF. For the CDR3, the DNA is TGTGCCTGGTCCCGGGAGGGTTCGAGTGAAAAACTGTTTTTT.

The chain has TRBV30 and TRBJ1-4; maybe TRBD1 (5 bases). The CDR3 runs to 15 residues. V lost 3 bases and J 5 bases, leaving 16 bases between the germline ends. Per the germline V gene, CDR1 is GTSNPN and CDR2 is SVGIG (reference sequence). The CDR3 spells CAWSQRGPTNEKLFF. The CDR3 DNA reads TGTGCCTGGAGCCAGCGGGGACCGACAAATGAAAAACTGTTTTTT.

This sequence joins TRBV7-2 and TRBJ1-2; 10 bases fit TRBD1. Germline CDR1 SGHTA, CDR2 FQGNSA. V shed 5 bases and J 3 bases; nucleotides not matched to a gene: 3. The CDR3 is made up of 14 amino acids. In DNA form, the CDR3 reads TGTGCCAGCAGCCACGGACAGGGGGACTATGGCTACACCTTC. Its translation: CASSHGQGDYGYTF.

V and J are TRBV3-1 (or the pseudogene TRBV3-2) and TRBJ1-1; no definite D call. Germline V gives CDR1 LGHDT, CDR2 YNNKEL (reference sequence). The CDR3 extends over 14 amino acids. Trimming left V 4 bases short and J 1 base short, with 10 bases between. CDR3 DNA: TGTGCCAGCAGCCGATCCGGGAGGAACACTGAAGCTTTCTTT. Its translation: CASSRSGRNTEAFF.

The genes are TRBV28 and TRBJ2-7; perhaps TRBD1 as D (6 bases). The germline CDR1 and CDR2 sequences are MDHEN and SYDVKM. The CDR3 covers 15 residues. Deletions cut 3 bases from V and 2 bases from J, with 14 bases between. CDR3 protein: CASSLPGTLTYEQYF. The DNA of the CDR3 is TGTGCCAGCAGTTTGCCCGGGACACTAACCTACGAGCAGTACTTC. Looking up the rest from reference TRBV28 and TRBJ2-7 gives the full variable domain: DVKVTQSSRYLVKRTGEKVFLECVQDMDHENMFWYRQDPGLGLRLIYFSYDVKMKEKGDIPEGYSVSREKKERFSLILESASTNQTSMYLCASSLPGTLTYEQYFGPGTRLTVT.

The gene calls are TRBV4-2 and TRBJ2-2; D is undetermined. Trimming took off 10 bases at V and 0 bases at J, with 12 bases between the two ends. The CDR3 loop spans 14 amino acids. Germline CDR1 LGHNA, CDR2 YNFKEQ. The CDR3, as DNA: TGTGCCACCAAAAGCTTTACGAACACCGGGGAGCTGTTTTTT. This sequence encodes CATKSFTNTGELFF.

This clone was counted a single time. The genes are TRBV30 and TRBJ1-2; 7 nucleotides line up with TRBD1. V lost 0 bases and J lost 4; bases outside the gene matches: 5. CDR1 is GTSNPN and CDR2 is SVGIG in the germline V gene (reference sequence). The CDR3 is 14 residues long. The CDR3 sequence is CAWSVRAGGYGYTF. For the CDR3, the DNA is TGTGCCTGGAGTGTACGGGCAGGGGGCTATGGCTACACCTTC.

The J gene is TRBJ2-1, the V gene TRBV30; 10 nucleotides agree with TRBD1. Germline CDR1 is GTSNPN and CDR2 is SVGIG (reference sequence). CDR3 size: 15 residues. Germline trimming cut 4 bases from V and 9 bases from J; bases unmatched to any gene: 12. The DNA for the CDR3 is TGTGCCTGGAAGGGTGCGGGACAGGGGTGGGGTGAGCAGTTCTTC. Translation: CAWKGAGQGWGEQFF.

The chain employs TRBV4-1 and TRBJ1-6, with D unresolved. V lost 1 base and J lost 3, with 13 bases in between. This CDR3 region has 17 residues. In germline, CDR1 is MGHRA, CDR2 YSYEKL. The chain's CDR3 is CASSQVGSGRYNSPLHF. CDR3 nucleotides: TGCGCCAGCAGCCAAGTCGGTAGCGGCCGCTATAATTCACCCCTCCACTTT.

The chain employs TRBV3-1 (or the pseudogene TRBV3-2) and TRBJ2-3; 7 bases map to TRBD2. Germline CDR1 and CDR2: LGHDT and YNNKEL (reference sequence). The CDR3 is made up of 15 amino acids. With 1 base clipped from V and 1 base from J, the junction kept 2 bases outside the gene matches. The CDR3: CASSQGLAGTDTQYF. The CDR3 nucleotides are TGTGCCAGCAGCCAAGGTCTAGCGGGCACAGATACGCAGTATTTT.